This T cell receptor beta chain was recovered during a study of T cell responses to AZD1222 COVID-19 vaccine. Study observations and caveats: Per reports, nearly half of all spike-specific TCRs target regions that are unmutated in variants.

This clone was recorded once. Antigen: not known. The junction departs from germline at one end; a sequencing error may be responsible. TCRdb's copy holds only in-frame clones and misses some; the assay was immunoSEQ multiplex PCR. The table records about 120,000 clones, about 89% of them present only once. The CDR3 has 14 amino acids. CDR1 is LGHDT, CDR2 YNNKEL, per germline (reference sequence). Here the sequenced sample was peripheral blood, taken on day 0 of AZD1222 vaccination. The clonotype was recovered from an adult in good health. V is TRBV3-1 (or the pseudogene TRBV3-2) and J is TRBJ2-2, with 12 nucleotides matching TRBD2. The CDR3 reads CATSPSGRGGELFF. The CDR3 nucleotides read TGTGCCACCAGCCCTAGCGGGAGGGGCGGGGAGCTGTTTTTT.